This entry lists 14 T cell receptor beta chains sequenced from one sample in a study of T cells in Graves' hyperthyroidism and ophthalmopathy. Regions amplified from RNA transcripts were the TCR beta CDR3 regions. HTBI primers were the set used in a first-round RT-PCR of the TCR CDR3. A single record per CDR3 protein comes from TCRdb applying MiXCR to the multiplex PCR reads. Of fewer than 550,000 distinct CDR3 sequences in the sample, approximately 15% are singletons; the top ten hold roughly 15%. The sequenced material came from blood. Receptors originate from a woman aged 18 to 35 with Graves' hyperthyroidism.

This clonotype was recorded a few times. CDR3 bases: TGTGCCAGTAGGGGGATCGCCGGGGTTTTGAACACTGAAGCTTTCTTT. Amino acid sequence: CASRGIAGVLNTEAFF. The rearrangement uses TRBV7-8 and TRBJ1-1; TRBD1 is a possible D gene (6 bases). The V gene's germline CDR1 is SGHVS and CDR2 FQNEAQ. The CDR3 length is 16 residues. Trimming left V 9 bases short and J 0 bases short, with 20 bases between.

This clonotype appeared a few times. V usage is TRBV12-3 or TRBV12-4 and J usage is TRBJ2-7; D unclear. The CDR3 is 13 amino acids. The ends were cut back, 7 bases at V and 5 bases at J, with 15 bases in the middle. Here the CDR3 DNA reads TGTGCCAGCACGACTGGCATTAGACACGAGCAGTACTTC. This codes for CASTTGIRHEQYF.

CDR3 coding DNA: TGTGCCAGCAGCGTACAACTCGGGACTAGCGGGATCACAGATACGCAGTATTTT. Amino acids: CASSVQLGTSGITDTQYF. The chain has TRBV9 and TRBJ2-3; 13 nucleotides align to TRBD2. Per germline, CDR1 SGDLS and CDR2 YYNGEE. V trimming: 1 base; J trimming: 2 bases; junction bases outside the gene matches: 7. The CDR3 spans 18 residues.

The chain uses TRBV3-1 and TRBJ2-7; D unresolved. CDR3 length: 11 amino acids. With 1 base removed from V and 6 bases from J, the gap between germline ends came to 4 bases. The germline gives CDR1 LGHDT, CDR2 YNNKEL (reference sequence). The CDR3 DNA follows: TGTGCCAGCAGCCAAGCTTTCGAGCAGTACTTC. Translation: CASSQAFEQYF.

Ten or more counts support this clonotype. The genes are TRBV7-2 and TRBJ2-1; 8 nucleotides match TRBD1. The V segment lost 5 bases and the J segment 6 bases; nucleotides outside the gene matches: 9. CDR3 length: 15 residues. Per the germline V gene, CDR1 is SGHTA and CDR2 is FQGNSA. CDR3 DNA sequence: TGTGCCAGCAGCCTGGACAGGGAGGTATTCAATGAGCAGTTCTTC. This codes for CASSLDREVFNEQFF.

This clonotype has a count of ten or more. The chain joins TRBV12-3 or TRBV12-4 to TRBJ1-5; a weak D match, TRBD1 (5 bases). This CDR3 has 15 amino acids. The V end lost 8 bases, the J end lost 2 bases, and 16 bases lay between the germline ends. The CDR3, as DNA: TGTGCCAGCCTGTTCAAGACAGCCGGCAATCAGCCCCAGCATTTT. Translation: CASLFKTAGNQPQHF.

The chain has TRBV6-4 and TRBJ2-1, with TRBD2 identical over 7 bases. This CDR3 spans 15 amino acids. Germline loops: CDR1 MRHNA, CDR2 SNTAGT. With V trimmed by 4 bases and J by 2 bases, 5 bases remained unmatched. This CDR3 reads CASSGRLAAYNEQFF. Written as DNA, the CDR3 is TGTGCCAGCAGTGGGCGGCTAGCGGCCTACAATGAGCAGTTCTTC.

This clonotype occurred many times. This rearrangement joins TRBV6-2 or TRBV6-3 to TRBJ2-1; D remains unclear. Germline V lookup: CDR1 MNHEY, CDR2 SVGEGT. There are 14 residues in the CDR3. Between the trimmed V and J ends, which lost 2 bases and 6 bases, there was a span of 11 bases. CDR3 coding DNA: TGTGCCAGCAGTTACGAGGTTTTGCGCAATGAGCAGTTCTTC. This sequence encodes CASSYEVLRNEQFF.

This clonotype was seen repeatedly, ten times or more. The chain joins TRBV6-1 to TRBJ2-7, with 7 bases that match TRBD1. Germline CDR1 MNHNS, CDR2 SASEGT. Trimming took 5 bases from V and 2 from J; bases not matched to a gene: 6. The length of the CDR3 is 14 residues. The CDR3 bases are TGTGCCAGCAGTTACCAAGGGACAGCCTACGAGCAGTACTTC. Protein: CASSYQGTAYEQYF.

The rearrangement links TRBV7-3 to TRBJ2-3; 7 bases line up with TRBD2. Germline CDR1 reads SGHTA; CDR2 reads FQGTGA. With 5 bases clipped from V and 0 bases from J, the junction kept 5 bases outside the gene matches. This CDR3 region has 15 residues. The chain's CDR3 is CASSPSGASTDTQYF. Written as DNA, the CDR3 is TGTGCCAGCAGCCCTAGCGGTGCTAGCACAGATACGCAGTATTTT.

This clonotype has more than one count but fewer than ten. The CDR3 region is CAISESGEGFQPQHF. CDR3 DNA: TGTGCCATCAGTGAGTCGGGAGAGGGGTTTCAGCCCCAGCATTTT. The rearrangement links TRBV10-3 to TRBJ1-5, with a possible D match to TRBD1 (5 bases). CDR3 length: 15 amino acids. Trimming cost V 0 bases and J 6 bases, with 12 bases left between them. Germline V gene lookup returns CDR1 ENHRY and CDR2 SYGVKD.

In this sample, this clonotype turned up a few times. This chain connects TRBV10-3 to TRBJ2-2; D is ambiguous. The ends were cut back, 8 bases at V and 6 bases at J, with 13 bases in the middle. The CDR3 covers 13 residues. Germline V lookup: CDR1 ENHRY, CDR2 SYGVKD. As DNA, the CDR3 is TGTGCCATCGGCCCGGGTGGGTCCGGGGAGCTGTTTTTT. It translates to CAIGPGGSGELFF.

This clonotype was observed a handful of times. The chain links TRBV12-3 or TRBV12-4 to TRBJ2-1; D gene unclear. This CDR3 is built from 13 residues. V gave up 2 bases and J gave up 8 bases, with 10 bases separating them. As DNA, the CDR3 is TGTGCCAGCAGTTTAAGGTCCCGGCATGAGCAGTTCTTC. Its translation: CASSLRSRHEQFF.

This chain connects TRBV5-1 to TRBJ1-4; 7 positions match TRBD1. The V segment lost 3 bases and the J segment 2 bases; nucleotides outside the gene matches: 1. The CDR3 is 14 residues long. Germline V gives CDR1 SGHRS, CDR2 YFSETQ. CDR3 nucleotides: TGCGCCAGCAGCTCGGGACAGACTAATGAAAAACTGTTTTTT. Translated, it gives CASSSGQTNEKLFF.